Listed below are T cell receptor beta chains from one sample, sequenced in a study of blood T cell repertoires in COVID-19. Using immunoSEQ multiplex PCR, the repertoire was profiled, and TCRdb retains in-frame clones only, with some absent. The sample has some 150,000 clones, roughly 80% seen once. Material for sequencing was peripheral blood. These receptors all come from a man aged 55 to 70 with acute or convalescent COVID-19. CDR3s include the opening cysteine and the closing phenylalanine or tryptophan.

V gene,CDR3 protein
TRBV5-4,CASSPDSRTEAFF
TRBV7-9,CASSPRGPDTQYF
TRBV4-3,CASSQEARGGNQPQHF
TRBV28,CASTRGWEETQYF
TRBV15,CATSRDRGGANVLTF
TRBV4-2,CASSQGIRGANVLTF
TRBV14,CASSQGSREKLFF
TRBV9,CASSVGGERAPLHF
TRBV2,CASSVGGEKLFF
TRBV10-3,CASSGGVAGGHSYEQYF
TRBV11-3,CASSLGGVNEQFF
TRBV7-2,CASSQGQFYGYTF
TRBV4-3,CASSQQSRGLEKLFF
TRBV7-9,CASSLLGQGYGYTF
TRBV7-2,CASSFYRTDNEKLFF
TRBV7-2,CASSLAGGWNNQPQHF
TRBV7-6,CASSLGGSSQNEKLFF
TRBV18,CASSPWDIGNYGYTF
TRBV28,CASKRQGVLTQYF
TRBV24-1,CATSESAGRRELFF
TRBV5-5,CASSSGQGGAFF
TRBV9,CASSVSPGTSGTGSTDTQYF
TRBV6-6,CATTGGAGYTF
TRBV7-2,CASSRDSYGYTF
TRBV27,CASSLSGSTDTQYF
TRBV18,CASSPIREIQETQYF
TRBV27,CATSGGLGEQYF
TRBV5-4,CASSLAGAGGDTQYF
TRBV7-2,CASAGQFDSPLHF
TRBV3-1/TRBV3-2,CASSHSGGYGEQFF
TRBV11-2,CASSLGHLETQYF
TRBV13,CASSSSYTQYF
TRBV7-2,CASSLARENTEAFF
TRBV24-1,CATSDFGQYNEQFF
TRBV4-3,CASSQFAGVALYEQYF
TRBV27,CASSPPDRGIVDEQYF
TRBV11-2,CASSPPPGTEGMDTQYF
TRBV7-3,CASSLSGGGAETQYF
TRBV5-1,CASSSLGQPPRDTQYF
TRBV7-2,CASSLASGGPQETQYF
TRBV27,CASSRTPRDQPQHF
TRBV7-2,CASSFQGLATDTQYF
TRBV4-1,CASSQPRQYKAAEAFF
TRBV11-2,CASSYDRAETQYF
TRBV5-4,CASSLVSATRGTEAFF
TRBV19,CASSIGLVSAYNEQFF
TRBV4-1,CASSQGPMTALGGEQYF
TRBV7-2,CASSLIGGQGTGYTF
TRBV10-2,CASSATRLYGYTF
TRBV10-2,CASSESNGSNQPQHF
TRBV9,CASSVGTSLGEQYF
TRBV3-1/TRBV3-2,CASSRDSTAGELFF
TRBV9,CASSVGEGRTNTIYF
TRBV5-4,CASSLGQTSNEKLFF
TRBV6-1,CASSEVSGGQGGTGYTF
TRBV3-1/TRBV3-2,CASSPSSPGTAEKLFF
TRBV10-2,CASSLRTGGAGEQYF
TRBV12-2,CASRPDVEVVGGTQYF
TRBV5-5,CASSSTSPNYGYTF
TRBV19,CASSPTGTNEKLFF